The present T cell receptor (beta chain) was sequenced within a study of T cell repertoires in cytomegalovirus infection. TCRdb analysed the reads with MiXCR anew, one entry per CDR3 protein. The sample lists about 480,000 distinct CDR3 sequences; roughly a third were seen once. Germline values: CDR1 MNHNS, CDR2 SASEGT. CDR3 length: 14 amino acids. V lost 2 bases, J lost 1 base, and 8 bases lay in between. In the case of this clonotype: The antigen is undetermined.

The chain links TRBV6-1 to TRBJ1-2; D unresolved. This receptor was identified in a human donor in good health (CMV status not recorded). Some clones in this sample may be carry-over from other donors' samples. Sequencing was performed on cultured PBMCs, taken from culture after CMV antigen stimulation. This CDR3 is CASSELPNNYGYTF. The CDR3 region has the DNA TGTGCCAGCAGTGAACTTCCCAATAACTATGGCTACACCTTC.